These T cell receptor beta chains were read from a single sample in a study of blood T cell repertoires in COVID-19. Some clones are missing from TCRdb's copy, which holds only in-frame ones; the method was immunoSEQ multiplex PCR. The sample yields fewer than 300,000 clones, over 65% seen once. Sequences were obtained from peripheral blood. Every receptor here comes from an elderly woman with acute or convalescent COVID-19. Each CDR3 is given with its conserved first and last residue. A D gene is named only where the DNA matches it firmly. Some rows have no size entry. The others give once, few or many, or a class for an expanded clone.

>-|TRBV20-1|-|TRBJ1-6
CSASGSGAGRYNSPLHF
TGCAGTGCTAGTGGTAGTGGGGCGGGGAGGTATAATTCACCCCTCCACTTT
>TRBD1|TRBV7-2|-|TRBJ1-6
CASSRGQGNSPLHF
TGTGCCAGCAGCCGCGGACAGGGGAATTCACCCCTCCACTTT
>-|TRBV12-5|-|TRBJ1-1
CASGLDGQGEAFF
TGTGCTAGTGGTTTGGACGGACAAGGGGAAGCTTTCTTT
>-|TRBV4-1|-|TRBJ1-1
CASSQDSQGGLNTEAFF
TGCGCCAGCAGCCAAGACTCCCAGGGAGGGTTGAACACTGAAGCTTTCTTT
>-|TRBV20-1|-|TRBJ1-3
CSAKPSAIYF
TGCAGTGCTAAGCCATCGGCCATATATTTT
>-|TRBV11-1|-|TRBJ2-1
CASGMEVNNEQFF
TGTGCCAGCGGAATGGAGGTCAACAATGAGCAGTTCTTC
>-|TRBV4-1|-|TRBJ1-2
CASSQDASNYGYTF
TGCGCCAGCAGCCAAGATGCGAGTAACTATGGCTACACCTTC
>-|TRBV2|-|TRBJ2-3
CASSGRFTQYF
TGTGCCAGCAGTGGGAGGTTTACGCAGTATTTT
>-|TRBV7-3|-|TRBJ2-7
CASSLNPGYEQYF
TGTGCCAGCAGCTTAAATCCGGGTTACGAGCAGTACTTC
>TRBD2|TRBV4-1|-|TRBJ2-1
CASSQVWASGEYNEQFF
TGCGCCAGCAGCCAAGTCTGGGCTAGCGGGGAGTACAATGAGCAGTTCTTC
>TRBD2|TRBV3-1/TRBV3-2|-|TRBJ2-3
CASSQKLAGATDTQYF
TGTGCCAGCAGCCAGAAACTAGCGGGAGCGACAGATACGCAGTATTTT
>-|TRBV7-2|-|TRBJ2-2
CASSLARESGELFF
TGTGCCAGCAGCTTAGCTAGGGAGTCCGGGGAGCTGTTTTTT
>-|TRBV7-9|-|TRBJ1-2
CASSLEAGVDGYTF
TGTGCCAGCAGCTTAGAGGCAGGTGTGGATGGCTACACCTTC
>TRBD1|TRBV5-5|few|TRBJ1-6
CASSPNRGQNSPLHF
TGTGCCAGCAGCCCAAACAGGGGGCAAAATTCACCCCTCCACTTT
>-|TRBV27|-|TRBJ2-1
CASSLSYLARHNEQFF
TGTGCCAGCAGTTTATCGTACCTAGCGAGACACAATGAGCAGTTCTTC
>-|TRBV5-1|-|TRBJ1-2
CASSLPGNGYTF
TGCGCCAGCAGCTTGCCGGGGAATGGCTACACCTTC
>-|TRBV5-1|-|TRBJ2-1
CASSLADGGLAYNEQFF
TGCGCCAGCAGCTTGGCCGACGGTGGACTGGCCTACAATGAGCAGTTCTTC
>TRBD2|TRBV3-1/TRBV3-2|-|TRBJ2-7
CASSQVAGGTYEQYF
TGTGCCAGCAGCCAAGTTGCGGGAGGTACCTACGAGCAGTACTTC
>TRBD1|TRBV24-1|once|TRBJ2-5
CATKPGQGSHKETQYF
TGTGCCACCAAACCGGGACAGGGGTCCCACAAAGAGACCCAGTACTTC
>TRBD2|TRBV6-5|-|TRBJ2-7
CASSPGLAGKEQYF
TGTGCCAGCAGCCCGGGACTAGCGGGAAAGGAGCAGTACTTC
>TRBD1|TRBV27|-|TRBJ1-1
CASSGNHRGGTEAFF
TGTGCCAGCAGTGGAAACCACAGGGGTGGCACTGAAGCTTTCTTT
>-|TRBV10-3|-|TRBJ1-6
CAISTTVSPLHF
TGTGCCATCAGTACGACAGTTTCACCCCTCCACTTT
>TRBD1|TRBV19|-|TRBJ1-6
CASSGADRGYNSPLHF
TGTGCCAGTAGCGGGGCGGACAGGGGGTATAATTCACCCCTCCACTTT
>-|TRBV19|once|TRBJ1-4
CASSTRVETNEKLFF
TGTGCCAGTAGTACCCGGGTTGAGACTAATGAAAAACTGTTTTTT
>TRBD2|TRBV12-5|-|TRBJ2-3
CASGRSGGPSSDTQYF
TGTGCTAGTGGACGGTCGGGGGGGCCTTCATCAGATACGCAGTATTTT
>TRBD1|TRBV2|-|TRBJ2-3
CASSPGGSWRTQYF
TGTGCCAGCAGTCCAGGGGGCTCGTGGAGAACGCAGTATTTT
>-|TRBV7-3|-|TRBJ2-1
CASSVSYGSEQFF
TGTGCCAGCAGCGTATCTTATGGCAGTGAGCAGTTCTTC
>TRBD2|TRBV19|-|TRBJ2-5
CASSSLAGNKETQYF
TGTGCCAGTAGTAGTCTAGCGGGGAATAAAGAGACCCAGTACTTC
>TRBD2|TRBV6-2/TRBV6-3|-|TRBJ2-1
CASSWGLAGGLYNEQFF
TGTGCCAGCAGTTGGGGACTAGCGGGGGGGCTCTACAATGAGCAGTTCTTC
>TRBD2|TRBV5-1|-|TRBJ2-7
CASSFTPSGSGTYEQYF
TGCGCCAGCAGCTTCACCCCTAGCGGGAGTGGGACCTACGAGCAGTACTTC
>-|TRBV3-1/TRBV3-2|-|TRBJ1-5
CASSQGPSNQPQHF
TGTGCCAGCAGCCAGGGCCCAAGCAATCAGCCCCAGCATTTT
>TRBD1|TRBV4-1|many|TRBJ1-1
CASSQGGNRGVKNTEAFF
TGCGCCAGCAGCCAAGGTGGGAACAGGGGTGTTAAGAACACTGAAGCTTTCTTT
>-|TRBV30|-|TRBJ2-7
CAWRGVTDYYEQYF
TGTGCCTGGAGGGGAGTAACGGATTACTACGAGCAGTACTTC
>TRBD1|TRBV28|-|TRBJ1-2
CASRAETTGEDYGYTF
TGTGCCAGCAGAGCAGAGACGACAGGGGAGGACTATGGCTACACCTTC
>TRBD1|TRBV24-1|-|TRBJ2-7
CATSDPGTGEQYF
TGTGCCACCAGTGATCCAGGGACAGGGGAGCAGTACTTC
>TRBD2|TRBV9|-|TRBJ2-3
CASSAGTSGGLPPDTQYF
TGTGCCAGCAGTGCCGGGACTAGCGGGGGGCTTCCCCCAGATACGCAGTATTTT
>-|TRBV5-1|-|TRBJ2-1
CASWGQGSEQFF
TGCGCCAGCTGGGGCCAGGGATCTGAGCAGTTCTTC
>TRBD1|TRBV19|-|TRBJ1-1
CASSVRPGTANTEAFF
TGTGCCAGTAGCGTCCGACCCGGGACAGCGAACACTGAAGCTTTCTTT
>TRBD2|TRBV5-1|few|TRBJ2-5
CASSGNSGKETQYF
TGCGCCAGCAGCGGAAATAGCGGGAAAGAGACCCAGTACTTC
>-|TRBV18|few|TRBJ1-1
CASSPPGYMNTEAFF
TGTGCCAGCTCACCGCCAGGGTACATGAACACTGAAGCTTTCTTT
>TRBD1|TRBV5-1|-|TRBJ2-1
CASSMQGEGYNEQFF
TGCGCCAGCAGCATGCAGGGGGAAGGCTACAATGAGCAGTTCTTC
>-|TRBV2|-|TRBJ1-5
CASSEQGLSNQPQHF
TGTGCCAGCAGTGAACAGGGTTTGAGCAATCAGCCCCAGCATTTT
>TRBD2|TRBV16|-|TRBJ2-4
CASSQYVTSGLNIQYF
TGTGCCAGCAGCCAATATGTAACTAGCGGGTTAAACATTCAGTACTTC
>-|TRBV25-1|-|TRBJ2-1
CASSEGSGVGYNEQFF
TGTGCCAGCAGTGAAGGGAGCGGAGTCGGGTACAATGAGCAGTTCTTC
>-|TRBV6-5|-|TRBJ2-3
CASSIQGDTQYF
TGTGCCAGCAGTATACAGGGAGATACGCAGTATTTT
>-|TRBV14|-|TRBJ1-2
CASSQAGVLGSYGYTF
TGTGCCAGCAGCCAAGCCGGGGTTCTAGGCAGCTATGGCTACACCTTC
>TRBD1|TRBV5-1|-|TRBJ1-1
CASSRDRGSGTEAFF
TGCGCCAGCAGCCGAGACAGGGGTTCGGGCACTGAAGCTTTCTTT
>TRBD1|TRBV2|-|TRBJ2-2
CARAKGTGTNTGELFF
TGTGCCAGAGCAAAAGGGACAGGGACGAACACCGGGGAGCTGTTTTTT
>TRBD2|TRBV15|once|TRBJ2-1
CATSAQRGGSYNEQFF
TGTGCCACCAGCGCCCAGCGGGGGGGCTCCTACAATGAGCAGTTCTTC